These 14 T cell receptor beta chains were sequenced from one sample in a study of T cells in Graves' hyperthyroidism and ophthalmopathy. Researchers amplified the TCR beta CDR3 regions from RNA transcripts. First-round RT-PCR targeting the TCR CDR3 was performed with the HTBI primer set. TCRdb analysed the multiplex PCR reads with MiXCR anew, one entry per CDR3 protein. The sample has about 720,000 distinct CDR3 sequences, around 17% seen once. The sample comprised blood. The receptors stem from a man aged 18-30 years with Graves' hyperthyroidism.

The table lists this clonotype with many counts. Written as DNA, the CDR3 is TGTGCCAGCAGTCCGCTTGGGCCCTATGGCTACACCTTC. This translates into CASSPLGPYGYTF. This sequence joins TRBV28 and TRBJ1-2; D unclear. Germline V gene sequence: CDR1 MDHEN, CDR2 SYDVKM. The CDR3 length is 13 residues. V lost 5 bases and J 4 bases, leaving 11 bases between the germline ends.

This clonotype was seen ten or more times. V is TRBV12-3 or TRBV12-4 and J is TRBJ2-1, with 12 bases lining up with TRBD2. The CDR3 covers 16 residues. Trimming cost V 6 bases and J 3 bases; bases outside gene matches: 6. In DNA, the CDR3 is TGTGCCAGCAGCCGCGGACTAGCGGGGATCTACAATGAGCAGTTCTTC. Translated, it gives CASSRGLAGIYNEQFF.

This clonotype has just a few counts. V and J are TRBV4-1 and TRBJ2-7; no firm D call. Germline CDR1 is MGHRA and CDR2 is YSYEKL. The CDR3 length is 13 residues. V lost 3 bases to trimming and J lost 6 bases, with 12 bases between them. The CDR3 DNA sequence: TGCGCCAGCAGCCAGCTTCTAGTGGGCGAGCAGTACTTC. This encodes CASSQLLVGEQYF.

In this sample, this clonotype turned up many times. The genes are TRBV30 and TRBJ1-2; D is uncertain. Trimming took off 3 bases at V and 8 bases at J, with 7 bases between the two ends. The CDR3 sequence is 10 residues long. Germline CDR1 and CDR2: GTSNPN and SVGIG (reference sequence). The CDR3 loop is CAWRGYGYTF. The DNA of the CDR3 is TGTGCCTGGAGAGGATACGGCTACACCTTC.

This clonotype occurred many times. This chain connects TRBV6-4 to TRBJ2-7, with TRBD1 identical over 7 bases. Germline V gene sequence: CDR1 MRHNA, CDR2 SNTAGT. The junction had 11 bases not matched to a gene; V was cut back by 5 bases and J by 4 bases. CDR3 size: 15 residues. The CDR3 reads CASSKGTAGGYEQYF. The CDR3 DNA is TGTGCCAGCAGTAAGGGGACAGCCGGTGGGTACGAGCAGTACTTC.

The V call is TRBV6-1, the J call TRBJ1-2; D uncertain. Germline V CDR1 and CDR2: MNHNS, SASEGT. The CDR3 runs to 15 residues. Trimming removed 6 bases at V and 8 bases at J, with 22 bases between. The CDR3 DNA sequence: TGTGCCAGCAGCGGCTTGAGACCCCGGATCGAGGGCTACACCTTC. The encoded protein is CASSGLRPRIEGYTF.

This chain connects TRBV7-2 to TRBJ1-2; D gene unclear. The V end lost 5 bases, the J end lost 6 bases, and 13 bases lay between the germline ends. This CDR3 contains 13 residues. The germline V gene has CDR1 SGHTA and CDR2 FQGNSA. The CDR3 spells CASSREVANGYTF. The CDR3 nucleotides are TGTGCCAGCAGCCGGGAAGTGGCTAATGGCTACACCTTC. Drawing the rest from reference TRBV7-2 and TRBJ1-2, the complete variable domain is GAGVSQSPSNKVTEKGKDVELRCDPISGHTALYWYRQSLGQGLEFLIYFQGNSAPDKSGLPSDRFSAERTGGSVSTLTIQRTQQEDSAVYLCASSREVANGYTFGSGTRLTVV.

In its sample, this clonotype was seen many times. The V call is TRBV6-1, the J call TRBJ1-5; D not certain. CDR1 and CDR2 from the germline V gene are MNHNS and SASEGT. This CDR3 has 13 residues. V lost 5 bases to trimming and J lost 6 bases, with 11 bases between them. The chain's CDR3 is CASSSTGPQPQHF. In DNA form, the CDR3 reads TGTGCCAGCAGTAGTACCGGCCCTCAGCCCCAGCATTTT.

The DNA for the CDR3 is TGTGCCAGCAACCCACTAGCGGGAGATCCCTTTAATGAGCAGTTCTTC. It is translated as CASNPLAGDPFNEQFF. The chain links TRBV28 to TRBJ2-1; 11 bases agree with TRBD2. Germline V gene data show CDR1 as MDHEN and CDR2 as SYDVKM. J was trimmed by 7 bases and V by 7 bases; bases with no gene match: 12. This CDR3 spans 16 amino acids.

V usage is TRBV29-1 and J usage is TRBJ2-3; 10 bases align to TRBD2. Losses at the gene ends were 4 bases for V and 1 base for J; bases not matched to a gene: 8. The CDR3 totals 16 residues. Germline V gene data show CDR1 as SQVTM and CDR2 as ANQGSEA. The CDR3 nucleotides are TGCAGCGTTGGGGGTTCCGGGACTAGCGGCACAGATACGCAGTATTTT. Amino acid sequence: CSVGGSGTSGTDTQYF.

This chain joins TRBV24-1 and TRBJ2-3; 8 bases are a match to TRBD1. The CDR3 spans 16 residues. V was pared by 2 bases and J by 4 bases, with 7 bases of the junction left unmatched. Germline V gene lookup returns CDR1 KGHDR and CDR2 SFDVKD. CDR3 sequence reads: CATSDSGTGDSDTQYF. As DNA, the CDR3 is TGTGCCACCAGTGATTCCGGGACAGGAGACTCAGATACGCAGTATTTT.

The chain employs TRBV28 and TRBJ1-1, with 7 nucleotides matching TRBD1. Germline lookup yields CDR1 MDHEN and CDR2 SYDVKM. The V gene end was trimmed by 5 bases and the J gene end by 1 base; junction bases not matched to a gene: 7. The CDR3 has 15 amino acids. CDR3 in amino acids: CASSLLGQENTEAFF. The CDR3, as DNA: TGTGCCAGCAGTCTATTAGGACAGGAGAACACTGAAGCTTTCTTT.

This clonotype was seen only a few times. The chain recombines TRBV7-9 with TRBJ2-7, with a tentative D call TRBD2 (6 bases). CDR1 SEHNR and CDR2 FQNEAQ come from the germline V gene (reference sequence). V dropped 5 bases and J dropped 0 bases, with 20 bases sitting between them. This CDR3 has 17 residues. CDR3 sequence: CASSPQVGRKGSYEQYF. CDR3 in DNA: TGTGCCAGCAGCCCACAGGTGGGGAGGAAAGGCTCCTACGAGCAGTACTTC. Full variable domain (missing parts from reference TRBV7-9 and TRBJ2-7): DTGVSQNPRHKITKRGQNVTFRCDPISEHNRLYWYRQTLGQGPEFLTYFQNEAQLEKSRLLSDRFSAERPKGSFSTLEIQRTEQGDSAMYLCASSPQVGRKGSYEQYFGPGTRLTVT.

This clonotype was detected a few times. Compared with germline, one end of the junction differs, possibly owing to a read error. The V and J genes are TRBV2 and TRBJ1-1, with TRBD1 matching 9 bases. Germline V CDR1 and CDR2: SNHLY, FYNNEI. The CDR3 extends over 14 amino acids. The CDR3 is CASTPGTGRTETFF. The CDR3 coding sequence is TGTGCCAGCACCCCCGGGACAGGGAGAACTGAAACTTTCTTT. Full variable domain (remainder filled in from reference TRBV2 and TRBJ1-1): EPEVTQTPSHQVTQMGQEVILRCVPISNHLYFYWYRQILGQKVEFLVSFYNNEISEKSEIFDDQFSVERPDGSNFTLKIRSTKLEDSAMYFCASTPGTGRTETFFGQGTRLTVV.